Sequencing of this T cell receptor beta chain was carried out in a study of metastatic and nonmetastatic thyroid tumors. On the study more broadly: Repertoires from blood and tumor or nodule tissue of malignant and benign thyroid patients were compared. The study, taken as a whole, reports: Malignant thyroid tumors reportedly had TCR beta diversity that was significantly higher than in benign nodules, in blood and tumor.

With MiXCR, TCRdb called clones anew from the PCR reads. The table has 50,000 to 60,000 clones, 17% seen once. Looked up from germline, CDR1 is KGHDR and CDR2 is SFDVKD. Trimming removed 5 bases from V and 2 bases from J, with 10 bases in between. The CDR3 totals 14 residues. There are a few counts of this clone. Its antigen is currently unknown. This may be a read error, as it is one base from a much larger clone. Patients underwent thyroid surgery, and none had received any treatment before it. J is TRBJ2-3 and V is TRBV24-1, with no clear D. Source material: blood. This receptor was identified in a female donor with papillary thyroid cancer or a benign thyroid nodule (not recorded which). Some clones in this sample may be carry-over from other donors' samples. CDR3 sequence (DNA): TGTGCCACCAGTGGGTCTAGAGACACAGATACGCAGTATTTT. Amino acids: CATSGSRDTDTQYF.